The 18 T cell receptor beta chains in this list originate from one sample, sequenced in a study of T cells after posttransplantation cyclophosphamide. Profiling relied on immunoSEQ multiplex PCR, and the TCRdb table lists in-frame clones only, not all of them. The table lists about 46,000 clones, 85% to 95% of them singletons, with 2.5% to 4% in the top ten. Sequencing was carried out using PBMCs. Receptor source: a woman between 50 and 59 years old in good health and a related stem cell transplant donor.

CDR3 nucleotides: TGTGCCAGCAGCTGGTTTGCCGGCGGGCTGGGAGCCGGGGAGCTGTTTTTT. Protein product: CASSWFAGGLGAGELFF. The V and J genes are TRBV5-6 and TRBJ2-2; possible D gene TRBD2, 5 bases. The CDR3 length is 17 residues. V was clipped by 3 bases and J by 6 bases, with 21 bases between them. From germline, CDR1 is SGHDT and CDR2 YYEEEE.

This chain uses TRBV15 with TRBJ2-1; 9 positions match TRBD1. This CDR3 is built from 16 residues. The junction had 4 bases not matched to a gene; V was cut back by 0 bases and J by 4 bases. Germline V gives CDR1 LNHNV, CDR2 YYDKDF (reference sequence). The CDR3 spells CATSREAGTGYNEQFF. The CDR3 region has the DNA TGTGCCACCAGCAGAGAGGCCGGGACAGGGTACAATGAGCAGTTCTTC.

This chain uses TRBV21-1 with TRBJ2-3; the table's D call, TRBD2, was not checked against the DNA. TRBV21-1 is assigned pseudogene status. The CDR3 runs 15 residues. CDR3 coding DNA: TGTGCCAGCAGCGGGGGGGGCAGAAGCACAGATACGCAGTATTTT. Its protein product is CASSGGGRSTDTQYF.

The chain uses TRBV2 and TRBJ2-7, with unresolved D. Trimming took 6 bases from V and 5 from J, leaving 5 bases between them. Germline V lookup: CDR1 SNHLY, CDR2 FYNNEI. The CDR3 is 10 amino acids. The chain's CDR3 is CASRADEQYF. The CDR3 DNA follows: TGTGCCAGCAGGGCGGACGAGCAGTACTTC.

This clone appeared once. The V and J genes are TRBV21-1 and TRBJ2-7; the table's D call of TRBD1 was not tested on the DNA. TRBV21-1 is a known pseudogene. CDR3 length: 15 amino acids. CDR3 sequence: CARGQGRNLSYEQYF. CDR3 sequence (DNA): TGTGCCAGGGGACAGGGTAGAAATCTCTCCTACGAGCAGTACTTC.

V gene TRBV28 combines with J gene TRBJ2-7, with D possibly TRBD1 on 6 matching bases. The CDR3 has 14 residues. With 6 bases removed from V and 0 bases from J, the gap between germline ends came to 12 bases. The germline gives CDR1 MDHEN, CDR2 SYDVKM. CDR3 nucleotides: TGTGCCAGCAGAACGACAGGCCTCTCCTACGAGCAGTACTTC. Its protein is CASRTTGLSYEQYF.

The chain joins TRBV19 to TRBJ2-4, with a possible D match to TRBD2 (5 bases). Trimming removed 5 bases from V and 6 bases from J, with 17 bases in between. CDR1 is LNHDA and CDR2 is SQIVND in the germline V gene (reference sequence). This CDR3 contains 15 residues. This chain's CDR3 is CASSQHGIKANIQYF. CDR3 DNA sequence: TGTGCCAGTAGTCAGCACGGGATTAAAGCAAACATTCAGTACTTC. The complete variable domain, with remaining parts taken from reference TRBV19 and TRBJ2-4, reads DGGITQSPKYLFRKEGQNVTLSCEQNLNHDAMYWYRQDPGQGLRLIYYSQIVNDFQKGDIAEGYSVSREKKESFPLTVTSAQKNPTAFYLCASSQHGIKANIQYFGAGTRLSVL.

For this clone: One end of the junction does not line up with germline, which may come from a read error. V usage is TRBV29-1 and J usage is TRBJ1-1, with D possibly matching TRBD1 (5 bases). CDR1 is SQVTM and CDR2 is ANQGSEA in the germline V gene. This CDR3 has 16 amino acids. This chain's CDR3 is CSVEDPLRDSNTEAFF. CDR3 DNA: TGCAGCGTGGAAGACCCCCTGAGGGACTCGAACACTGAAGCTTTCTTT.

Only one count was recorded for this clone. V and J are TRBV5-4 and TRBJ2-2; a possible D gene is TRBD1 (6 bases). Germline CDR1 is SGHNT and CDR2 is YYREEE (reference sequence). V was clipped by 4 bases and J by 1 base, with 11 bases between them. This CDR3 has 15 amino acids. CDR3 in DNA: TGTGCCAGCAGCGATGGGGGCGAGAACACCGGGGAGCTGTTTTTT. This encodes CASSDGGENTGELFF.

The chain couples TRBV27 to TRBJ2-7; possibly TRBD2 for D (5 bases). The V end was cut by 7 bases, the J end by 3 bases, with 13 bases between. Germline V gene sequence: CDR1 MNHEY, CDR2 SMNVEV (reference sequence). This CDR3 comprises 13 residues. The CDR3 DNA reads TGTGCCAGCACCCCGGGGTTGAACTACGAGCAGTACTTC. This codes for CASTPGLNYEQYF.

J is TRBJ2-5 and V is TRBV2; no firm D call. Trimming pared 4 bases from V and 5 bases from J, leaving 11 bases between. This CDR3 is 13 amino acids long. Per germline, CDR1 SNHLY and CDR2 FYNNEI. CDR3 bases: TGTGCCAGCAGTGTCATCGGTGTGGAGACCCAGTACTTC. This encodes CASSVIGVETQYF.

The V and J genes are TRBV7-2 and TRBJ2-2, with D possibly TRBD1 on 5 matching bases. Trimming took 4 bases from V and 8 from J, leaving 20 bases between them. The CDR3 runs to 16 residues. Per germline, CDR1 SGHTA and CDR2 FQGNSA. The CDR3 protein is CASSSQTVGLGGELFF. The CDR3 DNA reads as TGTGCCAGCAGCTCACAGACGGTGGGGCTAGGGGGGGAGCTGTTTTTT.

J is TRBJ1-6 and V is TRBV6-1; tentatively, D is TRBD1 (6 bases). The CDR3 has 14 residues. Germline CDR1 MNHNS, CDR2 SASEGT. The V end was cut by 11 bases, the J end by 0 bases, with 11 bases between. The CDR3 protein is CASDRSSYNSPLHF. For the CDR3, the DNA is TGTGCCTCTGACAGGAGCTCCTATAATTCACCCCTCCACTTT.

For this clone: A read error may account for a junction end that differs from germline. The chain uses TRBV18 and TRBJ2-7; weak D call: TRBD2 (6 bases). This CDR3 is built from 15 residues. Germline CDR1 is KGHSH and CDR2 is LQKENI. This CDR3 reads CASSPPSEGSHEQYF. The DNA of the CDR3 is TGTGCCAGCTCACCACCCTCGGAGGGCTCCCACGAGCAGTACTTC.

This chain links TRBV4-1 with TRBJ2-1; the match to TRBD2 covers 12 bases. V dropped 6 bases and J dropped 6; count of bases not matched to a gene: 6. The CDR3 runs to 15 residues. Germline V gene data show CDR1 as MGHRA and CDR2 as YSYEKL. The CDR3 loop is CASRAPGLAGNEQFF. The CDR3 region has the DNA TGCGCCAGCAGGGCCCCGGGACTAGCGGGCAATGAGCAGTTCTTC.

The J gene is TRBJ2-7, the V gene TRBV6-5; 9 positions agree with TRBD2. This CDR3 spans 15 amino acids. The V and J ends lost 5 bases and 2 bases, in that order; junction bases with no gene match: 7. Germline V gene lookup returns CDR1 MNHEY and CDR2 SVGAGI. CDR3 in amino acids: CASSPWTSEAYEQYF. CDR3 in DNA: TGTGCCAGCAGTCCTTGGACTAGCGAGGCCTACGAGCAGTACTTC.

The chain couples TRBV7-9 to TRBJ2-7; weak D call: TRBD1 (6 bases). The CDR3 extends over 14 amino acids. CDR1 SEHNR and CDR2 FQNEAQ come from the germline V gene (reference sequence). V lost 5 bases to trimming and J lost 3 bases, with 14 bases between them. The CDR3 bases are TGTGCCAGCAGCCCCCCTGGACAGAGCTACGAGCAGTACTTC. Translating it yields CASSPPGQSYEQYF.

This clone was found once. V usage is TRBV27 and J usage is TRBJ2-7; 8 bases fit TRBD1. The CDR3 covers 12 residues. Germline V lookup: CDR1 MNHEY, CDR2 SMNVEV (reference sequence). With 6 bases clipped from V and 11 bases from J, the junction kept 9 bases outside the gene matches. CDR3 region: CASSLISGQEYF. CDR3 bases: TGTGCCAGCAGCCTAATTTCGGGACAGGAGTACTTC.